The rows below give T cell receptor beta chains drawn from one sample of a study of blood T cell repertoires in COVID-19. Generated by immunoSEQ multiplex PCR, the TCRdb table keeps only in-frame clones and is missing some. In the table there are 200,000 to 250,000 clones, around 91% of which are singletons. The sample was PBMCs or T cells enriched from blood (not recorded which). These TCRs come from a man aged 25-40 years who had been exposed to COVID-19. The CDR3 runs from the conserved cysteine through the conserved F or W. The D gene is left open where the match is weak. Part of the rows lack a size; the others show once, few, many or a class for expanded clones.

v_call	d_call	j_call	clone_size	cdr3_nt	cdr3_aa
TRBV6-4	TRBD2	TRBJ2-5	.	TGTGCCAGCAGTGAGGCGGGGGGGACCCAAGAGACCCAGTACTTC	CASSEAGGTQETQYF
TRBV2	.	TRBJ2-4	.	TGTGCCAGCTTAGGATTACTAACGAACATTCAGTACTTC	CASLGLLTNIQYF
TRBV4-2	.	TRBJ1-3	once	TGTGCCAGCAGCCAAGATGTCGTGGAGGCCTCTGGAAACACCATATATTTT	CASSQDVVEASGNTIYF
TRBV5-4	TRBD1	TRBJ2-1	.	TGTGCCAGCAGCTCAGAGTCTCAGGGGGCGGGTAGGCATGAGCAGTTCTTC	CASSSESQGAGRHEQFF
TRBV7-6	TRBD2	TRBJ2-2	.	TGTGCCAGCACCGCACTAGCGGCATCTTCCGGGGAGCTGTTTTTT	CASTALAASSGELFF
TRBV5-1	.	TRBJ2-5	once	TGCGCCAGCACCCAACGGGAGACCCAGTACTTC	CASTQRETQYF
TRBV7-2	TRBD1	TRBJ1-2	.	TGTGCCAGCAGCTTAGGGACAGGTTATGGCTACACCTTC	CASSLGTGYGYTF
TRBV7-9	TRBD2	TRBJ2-2	.	TGTGCCAGCAGCTCCACGCGGGGGAGATACACCGGGGAGCTGTTTTTT	CASSSTRGRYTGELFF
TRBV7-2	.	TRBJ1-2	.	TGTGCCGTCCGCGGCAGTTCTAACTATGGCTACACCTTC	CAVRGSSNYGYTF
TRBV7-2	TRBD1	TRBJ1-2	.	TGTGCCAGCAGCTTGGGACAGCTCTATGGCTACACCTTC	CASSLGQLYGYTF
TRBV5-6	TRBD1	TRBJ2-7	many	TGTGCCAGCAGCTTGGGACAGGGAGCATACGAGCAGTACTTC	CASSLGQGAYEQYF
TRBV11-2	.	TRBJ2-1	.	TGTGCCAGCAGCTCGGGGGTCGGGCAGGGTTCCTACAATGAGCAGTTCTTC	CASSSGVGQGSYNEQFF
TRBV18	.	TRBJ2-2	.	TGTGCCAGCTCACCACTAAGAAGCCTCGGGCAGGGGAAGGCCGGGGAGCTGTTTTTT	CASSPLRSLGQGKAGELFF
TRBV4-2	.	TRBJ1-1	.	TGTGCCAGCAGCCAAGGTCCGGGGGGGGAGGGTGAAGCTTTCTTT	CASSQGPGGEGEAFF
TRBV5-1	.	TRBJ1-1	.	TGCGCCAGCAGTATAATCGGCACTGAAGCTTTCTTT	CASSIIGTEAFF
TRBV7-8	.	TRBJ1-2	.	TGTGCCAGCAGCTTCCCGCAGGAGGGTAACTATGGCTACACCTTC	CASSFPQEGNYGYTF
TRBV5-1	.	TRBJ2-3	.	TGCGCCAGCAGCTTGCGGGGAAGCACAGATACGCAGTATTTT	CASSLRGSTDTQYF
TRBV19	TRBD2	TRBJ2-2	.	TGTGCCAGTAGACTCCGGGGGGGCATCGACACCGGGGAGCTGTTTTTT	CASRLRGGIDTGELFF
TRBV5-1	.	TRBJ2-7	.	TGCGCCAGCAAACGGTTACAGGGAATCGAGCAGTACTTC	CASKRLQGIEQYF
TRBV7-8	.	TRBJ2-5	.	TGTGCCAGCAGCCTAGGGCCTCGCCGGGGAGAGACCCAGTACTTC	CASSLGPRRGETQYF
TRBV6-5	.	TRBJ2-4	once	TGTGCCAGCAGCAGACAACTAGCCAAAAACATTCAGTACTTC	CASSRQLAKNIQYF
TRBV5-1	.	TRBJ2-3	.	TGCGCCAGCAGCTTGGCCGGGAATGTCGATACAGATACGCAGTATTTT	CASSLAGNVDTDTQYF
TRBV19	TRBD1	TRBJ1-1	.	TGTGCCAGTAGTATGGGACAGCAGAACACTGAAGCTTTCTTT	CASSMGQQNTEAFF
TRBV4-1	.	TRBJ2-4	.	TGCGCCAGCAGCCCCACTAGTGGCGAAAACATTCAGTACTTC	CASSPTSGENIQYF
TRBV6-2/TRBV6-3	.	TRBJ2-7	.	TGTGCCAGCAGTTACTCTTCGGGAGTCTCCTACGAGCAGTACTTC	CASSYSSGVSYEQYF
TRBV5-4	TRBD2	TRBJ2-3	.	TGTGCCAGCAGCTTGGGACTAGCGGGGGGGGCCATGGATACGCAGTATTTT	CASSLGLAGGAMDTQYF
TRBV5-1	TRBD1	TRBJ2-2	.	TGCGCCAGCAGCTTTCGGGACAGGGGGGCCGGGGAGCTGTTTTTT	CASSFRDRGAGELFF
TRBV19	.	TRBJ1-1	.	TGTGCCAGTAGTATGGGGACATTGGTCACTGAAGCTTTCTTT	CASSMGTLVTEAFF
TRBV7-6	.	TRBJ1-5	.	TGTGCCAGCAGCTTAGGAGAGCTCAATCAGCCCCAGCATTTT	CASSLGELNQPQHF
TRBV21-1	.	TRBJ1-1	.	TGTGCCAGCAGCAAAGATTACAGGGGGGAGGTCAGGAACACTGAAGCTTTCTTT	CASSKDYRGEVRNTEAFF
TRBV19	TRBD1	TRBJ1-5	.	TGTGCCAGTAGTATGGTCCGTCGGGACAGGTCGAACGGACGTCAGCCCCAGCATTTT	CASSMVRRDRSNGRQPQHF
TRBV6-5	TRBD1	TRBJ1-2	.	TGTGCCAGCAGATGGGACAGGGGATCCGGCTACACCTTC	CASRWDRGSGYTF
TRBV6-5	TRBD2	TRBJ2-1	.	TGTGCCAGCAGTCTAGCGGGGGGGCCCTACAATGAGCAGTTCTTC	CASSLAGGPYNEQFF
TRBV6-5	TRBD2	TRBJ2-3	.	TGTGCCAGCAGCTACCAGCGGGGGGGCGGAGATACGCAGTATTTT	CASSYQRGGGDTQYF
TRBV5-1	TRBD2	TRBJ2-1	once	TGCGCCAGCAGCTTGGTCCTAGCGGGAAACAATGAGCAGTTCTTC	CASSLVLAGNNEQFF
TRBV19	TRBD1	TRBJ1-5	.	TGTGCCAGTAGAGGGACAGGGTTTCAGCCCCAGCATTTT	CASRGTGFQPQHF
TRBV29-1	.	TRBJ1-2	.	TGCAGCGTTGAAGCGGGGGGTGGCTACACCTTC	CSVEAGGGYTF
TRBV6-4	TRBD1	TRBJ1-5	.	TGTGCCAGCAGTGACTCTCAGGGGGCGCATGTACCCGATCAGCCCCAGCATTTT	CASSDSQGAHVPDQPQHF
TRBV2	.	TRBJ1-1	.	TGTGCCAGCCGCCCCCCGACGGGGTGGACTGAAGCTTTCTTT	CASRPPTGWTEAFF
TRBV10-3	.	TRBJ1-1	.	TGTGCCATCAGTTCCGACAAGTTGAACACTGAAGCTTTCTTT	CAISSDKLNTEAFF
TRBV7-6	TRBD2	TRBJ2-2	.	TGTGCCAGCAGCTTATGGACTAGCGGGGGGAACACCGGGGAGCTGTTTTTT	CASSLWTSGGNTGELFF
TRBV29-1	.	TRBJ1-1	.	TGCAGCGTTGAGAAGGGGCGGAACACTGAAGCTTTCTTT	CSVEKGRNTEAFF
TRBV4-1	TRBD1	TRBJ2-1	.	TGCGCCAGCAGCCTGCTGGGACAGTACAATGAGCAGTTCTTC	CASSLLGQYNEQFF
TRBV5-1	.	TRBJ2-3	.	TGCGCCAGCAGCTTGGTTATACAGACAGATACGCAGTATTTT	CASSLVIQTDTQYF
TRBV5-6	TRBD1	TRBJ1-6	few	TGTGCCAGCAGCTTTCGGGGGACAGGGTTCTCGGCGGGGTCACCCCTCCACTTT	CASSFRGTGFSAGSPLHF
TRBV7-6	TRBD2	TRBJ2-7	.	TGTGCCAGCAGCCAAGTGGAGGGGCTAGCGGGGGGGCCGAGCTCCTACGAGCAGTACTTC	CASSQVEGLAGGPSSYEQYF
TRBV4-3	.	TRBJ2-3	.	TGCGCCAGCAGCCAAGATCTTAGGGGGTTTAGCACAGATACGCAGTATTTT	CASSQDLRGFSTDTQYF
TRBV7-9	TRBD1	TRBJ2-7	.	TGTGCCAGCATTCGGAAGGGACAGGGACCCTACGAGCAGTACTTC	CASIRKGQGPYEQYF
TRBV12-3/TRBV12-4	.	TRBJ2-7	.	TGTGCCAGCAGTCTCCGGAGCGAGCAGTACTTC	CASSLRSEQYF
TRBV9	TRBD2	TRBJ2-7	.	TGTGCCAGCAGCCCCCGGACTAGCCTTTCCCCTTTCTACGAGCAGTACTTC	CASSPRTSLSPFYEQYF
TRBV9	.	TRBJ1-3	once	TGTGCCAGCACCGGACAGACTGGAAACACCATATATTTT	CASTGQTGNTIYF
TRBV11-2	TRBD1	TRBJ1-2	.	TGTGCCAGCAGCTTTAGTTTCCGGAGTCGGGGACAGGGGGATTATGGCTACACCTTC	CASSFSFRSRGQGDYGYTF
TRBV5-1	TRBD1	TRBJ2-3	.	TGCGCCAGCAGCTTCCGGACAGGCGCAGATACGCAGTATTTT	CASSFRTGADTQYF
TRBV4-1	TRBD1	TRBJ2-7	.	TGCGCCAGCAGCCAGTTCCCCCGGACAGGGTTTTCCGAGCAGTACTTC	CASSQFPRTGFSEQYF
TRBV19	.	TRBJ1-5	.	TGTGCCAGTAGTCATAGGGACTTTGGGAATCAGCCCCAGCATTTT	CASSHRDFGNQPQHF
TRBV30	.	TRBJ1-6	.	TGTGCCTGGAGTCGAGATTCACCCCTCCACTTT	CAWSRDSPLHF
TRBV5-1	TRBD1	TRBJ2-2	.	TGCGCCAGCTCCGGGACAGCGAACACCGGGGAGCTGTTTTTT	CASSGTANTGELFF